This T cell receptor beta chain was identified during a study of human versus mouse CDR3 diversity and MHC coevolution. Study in general: The immunoSEQ assay reportedly detects one in 200,000 T cells.

Whole-study findings and limits: About 1.6 million TCR beta clonotypes were estimated for humans, the largest repertoire. Most of the three human donors had the lowest clonal inequality. On average, humans showed more CDR3 deletions and insertions than mice.

The table came from immunoSEQ multiplex PCR; TCRdb's copy has only in-frame clones and leaves some out. The data contain 60,000 or so clones, around 94% of them singletons. The germline V and J ends were trimmed by 4 bases and 8 bases, with 24 bases remaining between them. The CDR3 runs 17 residues. Germline CDR1 is SEHNR and CDR2 is FQNEAQ (reference sequence). In this sample, this clone turned up once. The antigen is not known. The clonotype was recovered from a person aged 60 to 70 in good health. This rearrangement joins TRBV7-9 to TRBJ2-1, with D maybe TRBD1 (7 bases). The specimen was naive CD4+ T cells from blood. The subset: CD45RO-negative CD62L-positive naive CD4 T cells. This CDR3 reads CASSSAAGQRIFHEQFF. The CDR3 nucleotides read TGTGCCAGCAGCTCCGCTGCGGGACAGCGAATTTTCCATGAGCAGTTCTTC.